Listed here are 27 T cell receptor beta chains from one sample, sequenced in a study of graft-versus-host responses after intestinal transplantation. This table comes from immunoSEQ multiplex PCR, and its TCRdb copy is limited to in-frame clones, with some not included. This sample has over 85,000 clones, with about 93% found just once. These receptors' targets are unknown. The sequencing used unstimulated CD8+ T cells sorted from spleen or lymph node cells, collected before intestinal transplant. These receptors originate from a human donor who received an intestinal transplant.

The chain links TRBV4-1 to TRBJ2-2; D is unclear. Germline lookup yields CDR1 MGHRA and CDR2 YSYEKL. The CDR3 is 15 amino acids. With 3 bases removed from V and 12 bases from J, the gap between germline ends came to 20 bases. The CDR3 DNA reads as TGCGCCAGCAGCCAGCTGCCCGTCTCCCAGGAGAAGCTGTTTTTT. Its protein is CASSQLPVSQEKLFF.

This chain uses TRBV28 with TRBJ2-7; D not resolved. V was cut by 2 bases and J by 3 bases, with 5 bases left in between. CDR1 is MDHEN and CDR2 is SYDVKM in the germline V gene. The CDR3 is 12 amino acids. CDR3 coding DNA: TGTGCCAGCAGTTTAGTTCACTACGAGCAGTACTTC. Residues: CASSLVHYEQYF.

The rearrangement links TRBV28 to TRBJ1-1; no reliable D call. The CDR3 runs to 12 residues. V was pared by 3 bases and J by 7 bases, with 9 bases between. Germline V gene lookup returns CDR1 MDHEN and CDR2 SYDVKM. The CDR3 reads CASSFVTYEAFF. Written as DNA, the CDR3 is TGTGCCAGCAGTTTCGTAACTTATGAAGCTTTCTTT.

This clone was recorded only once. The V call is TRBV7-9, the J call TRBJ2-3, with D maybe TRBD2 (5 bases). The germline CDR1 and CDR2 sequences are SEHNR and FQNEAQ (reference sequence). The CDR3 sequence is 14 residues long. V was clipped by 5 bases and J by 1 base, with 10 bases between them. This CDR3 reads CASSPRTGTDTQYF. CDR3 DNA: TGTGCCAGCAGCCCAAGGACTGGCACAGATACGCAGTATTTT.

This clone has just one count. The rearrangement joins TRBV27 to TRBJ2-1; the D gene is possibly TRBD2 (5 bases). The V and J ends lost 4 bases and 0 bases respectively, with 10 bases between them. The CDR3 runs to 15 residues. Germline V gives CDR1 MNHEY, CDR2 SMNVEV (reference sequence). The CDR3 sequence: CASSSKRSSYNEQFF. DNA of the CDR3: TGTGCCAGCAGTTCAAAGCGGAGCTCCTACAATGAGCAGTTCTTC.

This clone was recorded once. This chain links TRBV7-3 with TRBJ2-1; the D gene could be TRBD1 or TRBD2 (5 bases each). The CDR3 has 13 amino acids. Deletions cut 5 bases from V and 8 bases from J, with 13 bases between. The V gene's germline CDR1 is SGHTA and CDR2 FQGTGA. The DNA for the CDR3 is TGTGCCAGCAGCCAAATTGTGGGGGATGAGCAGTTCTTC. Protein sequence: CASSQIVGDEQFF.

For this clone: A read error may account for a junction end that differs from germline. V and J are TRBV7-7 and TRBJ2-1; a weak D match, TRBD2 (6 bases). Germline CDR1 SSHAT, CDR2 FNYEAQ (reference sequence). The CDR3 runs 19 residues. The CDR3 is CASSPTPFYAGQTYNEQFF. The CDR3 coding sequence is TGTGCTAGCAGCCCGACCCCCTTCTACGCGGGGCAAACCTACAATGAGCAGTTCTTC.

The chain is built from TRBV15 and TRBJ1-5; 8 bases map to TRBD1. Per germline, CDR1 LNHNV and CDR2 YYDKDF (reference sequence). V trimming: 5 bases; J trimming: 1 base; junction bases outside the gene matches: 4. The CDR3 has 15 amino acids. The CDR3 sequence: CATSGQGASNQPQHF. CDR3 nucleotides: TGTGCCACCAGCGGCCAGGGGGCCAGCAATCAGCCCCAGCATTTT. Full variable domain (outside the CDR3, taken from reference TRBV15 and TRBJ1-5): DAMVIQNPRYQVTQFGKPVTLSCSQTLNHNVMYWYQQKSSQAPKLLFHYYDKDFNNEADTPDNFQSRRPNTSFCFLDIRSPGLGDTAMYLCATSGQGASNQPQHFGDGTRLSIL.

The chain joins TRBV14 to TRBJ2-7; D is tentatively TRBD1 or TRBD2 (5 bases each). Trimming took 4 bases from V and 5 from J, leaving 12 bases between them. The CDR3 runs to 13 residues. Per the germline V gene, CDR1 is SGHDN and CDR2 is FVKESK. CDR3 in amino acids: CASSPGAADEQYF. The CDR3 bases are TGTGCCAGCAGCCCCGGGGCCGCCGACGAGCAGTACTTC.

The chain has TRBV4-1 and TRBJ2-5, with TRBD2 matching 7 bases. V dropped 1 base and J dropped 4; count of bases not matched to a gene: 6. Germline loops: CDR1 MGHRA, CDR2 YSYEKL. The CDR3 sequence is 15 residues long. This CDR3 reads CASSQVRGFGETQYF. The DNA of the CDR3 is TGCGCCAGCAGCCAAGTGCGGGGGTTTGGAGAGACCCAGTACTTC.

V and J are TRBV30 and TRBJ2-3; D unclear. The germline gives CDR1 GTSNPN, CDR2 SVGIG (reference sequence). V shed 4 bases and J shed 10 bases, with 21 bases lying between them. CDR3 length: 14 residues. CDR3 sequence: CAWTDRAHVDAQYF. In DNA form, the CDR3 reads TGTGCCTGGACCGACCGGGCCCACGTCGATGCGCAGTATTTT.

This rearrangement joins TRBV7-8 to TRBJ2-5; 13 bases align to TRBD2. J gave up 5 bases and V 5 bases, and 8 bases lay outside the gene matches. This CDR3 is built from 16 residues. From germline, CDR1 is SGHVS and CDR2 FQNEAQ. The DNA of the CDR3 is TGTGCCAGCAGCAGGAGCCGGGGACTAGCGGGGGAGACCCAGTACTTC. As protein: CASSRSRGLAGETQYF.

This clone was seen just once. The CDR3: CASSPGFYEQYF. Written as DNA, the CDR3 is TGTGCCAGCAGCCCGGGTTTTTACGAGCAGTACTTC. This rearrangement joins TRBV7-6 to TRBJ2-7; no firm D call. The V end lost 5 bases, the J end lost 4 bases, and 9 bases lay between the germline ends. The CDR3 is 12 amino acids. CDR1 is SGHVS, CDR2 FNYEAQ, per germline.

V and J are TRBV5-1 and TRBJ2-1, with 10 positions matching TRBD2. The CDR3 runs 16 residues. V was pared by 0 bases and J by 7 bases, with 7 bases of the junction left unmatched. Germline CDR1 and CDR2: SGHRS and YFSETQ. The CDR3 nucleotides are TGCGCCAGCAGCTTGGGCAGCGGGAGGGCCGCAAATGAGCAGTTCTTC. Protein sequence: CASSLGSGRAANEQFF.

This chain links TRBV6-5 with TRBJ2-1; D not resolved. V lost 8 bases and J lost 0, with 8 bases in between. Germline V gene sequence: CDR1 MNHEY, CDR2 SVGAGI. The CDR3 sequence is 13 residues long. The chain's CDR3 is CASRPYSYNEQFF. DNA for the CDR3: TGTGCCAGCCGGCCCTACTCCTACAATGAGCAGTTCTTC.

V and J are TRBV19 and TRBJ2-5, with 9 nucleotides matching TRBD2. The V segment lost 6 bases and the J segment 6 bases; nucleotides outside the gene matches: 2. This CDR3 is 12 amino acids long. Germline V lookup: CDR1 LNHDA, CDR2 SQIVND (reference sequence). The CDR3 reads CASRGLAKTQYF. Written as DNA, the CDR3 is TGTGCCAGTAGGGGACTAGCAAAGACCCAGTACTTC. The variable domain in full, with the rest retrieved from reference TRBV19 and TRBJ2-5, is DGGITQSPKYLFRKEGQNVTLSCEQNLNHDAMYWYRQDPGQGLRLIYYSQIVNDFQKGDIAEGYSVSREKKESFPLTVTSAQKNPTAFYLCASRGLAKTQYFGPGTRLLVL.

The rearrangement joins TRBV19 to TRBJ1-3; TRBD1 might be the D (6 bases). Germline V gene data show CDR1 as LNHDA and CDR2 as SQIVND (reference sequence). The CDR3 has 14 residues. Trimming shortened V by 6 bases and J by 8 bases, and 17 bases separated the two germline ends. The CDR3 loop reads CASRAAGGSDTIYF. The DNA of the CDR3 is TGTGCCAGTAGGGCTGCGGGGGGCTCCGACACCATATATTTT.

The chain couples TRBV29-1 to TRBJ2-1; 9 nucleotides align to TRBD1. CDR1 is SQVTM, CDR2 ANQGSEA, per germline. V dropped 1 base and J dropped 5; count of bases not matched to a gene: 6. The CDR3 length is 15 residues. This CDR3 reads CSVEVGDRENNEQFF. The CDR3 nucleotides read TGCAGCGTTGAAGTCGGGGACAGGGAAAACAATGAGCAGTTCTTC.

The chain recombines TRBV2 with TRBJ2-1; D possibly corresponds to TRBD2 (6 bases). Trimming stripped 6 bases from V and 2 bases from J, with 14 bases between. The CDR3 length is 15 residues. From germline, CDR1 is SNHLY and CDR2 FYNNEI. CDR3 nucleotides: TGTGCCAGCAGCGGGGAGGAGGTCGCCTACAATGAGCAGTTCTTC. Translated: CASSGEEVAYNEQFF.

The chain joins TRBV9 to TRBJ2-7, with a possible D match to TRBD2 (5 bases). Trimming pared 4 bases from V and 2 bases from J, leaving 10 bases between. The CDR3 covers 13 residues. Germline lookup yields CDR1 SGDLS and CDR2 YYNGEE. The DNA of the CDR3 is TGTGCCAGCAGCCCGACGACTACCTACGAGCAGTACTTC. Translation gives CASSPTTTYEQYF.

This chain connects TRBV30 to TRBJ2-1, with TRBD2 identical over 7 bases. This CDR3 is built from 12 residues. Trimming took 5 bases from V and 10 from J; bases not matched to a gene: 8. CDR1 is GTSNPN and CDR2 is SVGIG in the germline V gene (reference sequence). The CDR3, as DNA: TGTGCCTGGCAAGCGGGGCCTCGGGAGCAGTTCTTC. This codes for CAWQAGPREQFF.

The genes are TRBV9 and TRBJ1-1, with 10 positions matching TRBD1. V dropped 2 bases and J dropped 4; count of bases not matched to a gene: 2. CDR3 size: 14 residues. Germline V gene lookup returns CDR1 SGDLS and CDR2 YYNGEE. CDR3 nucleotide sequence: TGTGCCAGCAGCGTTGGGACAGGGGTCACTGAAGCTTTCTTT. Encoded protein: CASSVGTGVTEAFF. Full variable domain (rest looked up from reference TRBV9 and TRBJ1-1): DSGVTQTPKHLITATGQRVTLRCSPRSGDLSVYWYQQSLDQGLQFLIQYYNGEERAKGNILERFSAQQFPDLHSELNLSSLELGDSALYFCASSVGTGVTEAFFGQGTRLTVV.

The chain has TRBV7-9 and TRBJ2-6; D may be TRBD1 or TRBD2 (6 bases each). Per germline, CDR1 SEHNR and CDR2 FQNEAQ (reference sequence). With 1 base removed from V and 0 bases from J, the gap between germline ends came to 13 bases. CDR3 size: 18 residues. CDR3 residues: CASSLGGGRPSGANVLTF. In nucleotides, the CDR3 is TGTGCCAGCAGCTTAGGAGGGGGGCGCCCCTCTGGGGCCAACGTCCTGACTTTC.

The rearrangement links TRBV13 to TRBJ2-2; D is ambiguous. Germline lookup yields CDR1 PRHDT and CDR2 FYEKMQ (reference sequence). With 1 base removed from V and 6 bases from J, the gap between germline ends came to 9 bases. This CDR3 spans 14 amino acids. In DNA, the CDR3 is TGTGCCAGCAGCTTAGTCGATAGGCCCGGGGAGCTGTTTTTT. Translating it yields CASSLVDRPGELFF.

This chain connects TRBV19 to TRBJ1-2; D is ambiguous. Germline V lookup: CDR1 LNHDA, CDR2 SQIVND (reference sequence). V was pared by 1 base and J by 8 bases, with 8 bases between. This CDR3 contains 12 residues. CDR3 loop: CASSIVPGGYTF. CDR3 nucleotide sequence: TGTGCCAGTAGTATAGTTCCCGGGGGCTACACCTTC. Full variable domain (missing parts from reference TRBV19 and TRBJ1-2): DGGITQSPKYLFRKEGQNVTLSCEQNLNHDAMYWYRQDPGQGLRLIYYSQIVNDFQKGDIAEGYSVSREKKESFPLTVTSAQKNPTAFYLCASSIVPGGYTFGSGTRLTVV.

J is TRBJ1-2 and V is TRBV5-4; 9 nucleotides match TRBD1. With V trimmed by 5 bases and J by 3 bases, 5 bases remained unmatched. Looked up from germline, CDR1 is SGHNT and CDR2 is YYREEE (reference sequence). The CDR3 is 14 amino acids. The CDR3 here is CASSRDRADYGYTF. The CDR3 coding sequence is TGTGCCAGCAGTCGGGACAGGGCGGACTATGGCTACACCTTC.

This clone came up once. This rearrangement joins TRBV29-1 to TRBJ1-1; possible D gene TRBD1, 5 bases. The germline V and J ends were trimmed by 7 bases and 1 base, with 22 bases remaining between them. Germline V gives CDR1 SQVTM, CDR2 ANQGSEA. This CDR3 comprises 16 residues. DNA of the CDR3: TGCAGCGGGCGGGGGGTTTCCCTGGAGGCGAACACTGAAGCTTTCTTT. Translated: CSGRGVSLEANTEAFF.